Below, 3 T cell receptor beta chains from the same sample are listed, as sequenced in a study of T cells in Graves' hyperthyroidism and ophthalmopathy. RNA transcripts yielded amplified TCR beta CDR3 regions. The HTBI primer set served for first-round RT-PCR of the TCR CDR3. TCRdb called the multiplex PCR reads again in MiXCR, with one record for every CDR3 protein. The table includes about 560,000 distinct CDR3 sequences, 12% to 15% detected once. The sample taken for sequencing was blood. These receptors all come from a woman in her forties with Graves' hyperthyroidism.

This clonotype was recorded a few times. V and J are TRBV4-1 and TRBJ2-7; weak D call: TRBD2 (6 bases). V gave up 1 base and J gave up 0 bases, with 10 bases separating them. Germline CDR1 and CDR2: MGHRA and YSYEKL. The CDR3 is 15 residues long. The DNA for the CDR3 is TGCGCCAGCAGCCAAGGGAGGGAGATCTCCTACGAGCAGTACTTC. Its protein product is CASSQGREISYEQYF.

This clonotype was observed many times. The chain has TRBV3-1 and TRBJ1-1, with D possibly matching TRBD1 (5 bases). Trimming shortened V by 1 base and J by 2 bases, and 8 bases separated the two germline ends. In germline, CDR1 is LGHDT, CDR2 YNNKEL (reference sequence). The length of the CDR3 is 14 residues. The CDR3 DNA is TGTGCCAGCAGCCAAGGGGGCTCTAACACTGAAGCTTTCTTT. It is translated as CASSQGGSNTEAFF.

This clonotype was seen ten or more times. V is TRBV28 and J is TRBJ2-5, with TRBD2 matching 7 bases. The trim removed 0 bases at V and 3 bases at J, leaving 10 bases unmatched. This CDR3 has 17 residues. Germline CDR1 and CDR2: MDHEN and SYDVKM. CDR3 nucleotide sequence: TGTGCCAGCAGTTTATGGGTGGAAGTCGCGGGGGAAGAGACCCAGTACTTC. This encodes CASSLWVEVAGEETQYF.